The 28 T cell receptor beta chains in this list originate from one sample, sequenced in a study of cytotoxic CD8 clonotypes in ibrutinib-treated CLL. Sequencing used immunoSEQ multiplex PCR; TCRdb keeps in-frame clones, though not all of them. The repertoire has 200,000 to 250,000 clones, 75% to 80% of them found once; the top ten carry about an eighth. Specimen: PBMCs, collected after 12 months of ibrutinib treatment. The receptor source for this set is a human donor with chronic lymphocytic leukemia.

This clone was seen a few times. This rearrangement joins TRBV2 to TRBJ1-5, with a weak D call TRBD1 (5 bases). Trimming pared 7 bases from V and 3 bases from J, leaving 10 bases between. The CDR3 totals 13 residues. The germline CDR1 and CDR2 sequences are SNHLY and FYNNEI. CDR3: CASTWGNNQPQHF. CDR3 DNA: TGTGCCAGCACGTGGGGGAACAATCAGCCCCAGCATTTT. Full variable domain (remainder filled in from reference TRBV2 and TRBJ1-5): EPEVTQTPSHQVTQMGQEVILRCVPISNHLYFYWYRQILGQKVEFLVSFYNNEISEKSEIFDDQFSVERPDGSNFTLKIRSTKLEDSAMYFCASTWGNNQPQHFGDGTRLSIL.

This chain connects TRBV9 to TRBJ2-1; TRBD2 agrees at 10 bases. J was trimmed by 7 bases and V by 1 base; bases with no gene match: 8. The CDR3 contains 16 residues. Germline assignment: CDR1 SGDLS and CDR2 YYNGEE. CDR3 loop: CASSVSGRAPRNEQFF. The CDR3, as DNA: TGTGCCAGCAGCGTAAGCGGGAGGGCCCCTAGGAATGAGCAGTTCTTC.

J is TRBJ2-7 and V is TRBV19; TRBD1 or TRBD2 may be the D gene (6 bases each). This CDR3 is built from 19 residues. Per germline, CDR1 LNHDA and CDR2 SQIVND (reference sequence). V was pared by 4 bases and J by 5 bases, with 30 bases between. CDR3 DNA sequence: TGTGCCAGTAGTACCTCTGGTCTCCACCACGTGGGGGGCGCGGACGAGCAGTACTTC. This encodes CASSTSGLHHVGGADEQYF.

The chain couples TRBV18 to TRBJ2-7; perhaps TRBD1 as D (5 bases). The V end lost 6 bases, the J end lost 1 base, and 19 bases lay between the germline ends. This CDR3 is built from 16 residues. Germline V gene lookup returns CDR1 KGHSH and CDR2 LQKENI. In DNA, the CDR3 is TGTGCCAGCTCTCAGGGCTCTTCCGAAGATTCCTACGAGCAGTACTTC. It yields the protein CASSQGSSEDSYEQYF. Supplemented by reference TRBV18 and TRBJ2-7, the full variable domain reads NAGVMQNPRHLVRRRGQEARLRCSPMKGHSHVYWYRQLPEEGLKFMVYLQKENIIDESGMPKERFSAEFPKEGPSILRIQQVVRGDSAAYFCASSQGSSEDSYEQYFGPGTRLTVT.

V is TRBV11-2 and J is TRBJ2-4; D may be TRBD1 (6 bases). CDR3 length equals 15 residues. V lost 4 bases and J 7 bases, leaving 17 bases between the germline ends. CDR1 is SGHAT, CDR2 FQNNGV, per germline. As DNA, the CDR3 is TGTGCCAGCAGCTCCACGGGACACCCACGGAACATTCAGTACTTC. This gives the protein CASSSTGHPRNIQYF. The full variable domain, in which reference TRBV11-2 and TRBJ2-4 provide the parts outside the CDR3, is EAGVAQSPRYKIIEKRQSVAFWCNPISGHATLYWYQQILGQGPKLLIQFQNNGVVDDSQLPKDRFSAERLKGVDSTLKIQPAKLEDSAVYLCASSSTGHPRNIQYFGAGTRLSVL.

The rearrangement uses TRBV5-4 and TRBJ1-1; 9 bases match TRBD1. Germline V gene lookup returns CDR1 SGHNT and CDR2 YYREEE (reference sequence). The CDR3 consists of 15 residues. The V gene end was trimmed by 2 bases and the J gene end by 6 bases; junction bases not matched to a gene: 8. In DNA, the CDR3 is TGTGCCAGCAGCTTAAGGACAGGGGCTGTAGCTGAAGCTTTCTTT. It is translated as CASSLRTGAVAEAFF.

The chain uses TRBV6-6 and TRBJ1-2; tentatively, D is TRBD1 (6 bases). CDR3 length equals 14 residues. V lost 6 bases and J lost 6, with 17 bases in between. CDR1 is MNHNY and CDR2 is SVGAGI in the germline V gene (reference sequence). CDR3 residues: CASSPGTREDGYTF. Written as DNA, the CDR3 is TGTGCCAGCAGCCCCGGGACACGGGAGGATGGCTACACCTTC.

In this sample, this clone turned up a few times. This specimen includes other DNA sequences encoding the same CDR3. The chain uses TRBV18 and TRBJ1-2; 7 bases agree with TRBD1. V lost 3 bases, J lost 4 bases, and 2 bases stayed unmatched. Germline V gene lookup returns CDR1 KGHSH and CDR2 LQKENI. There are 13 residues in the CDR3. The CDR3 spells CASSPDRVYGYTF. The DNA for the CDR3 is TGTGCCAGCTCACCCGACAGGGTCTATGGCTACACCTTC.

The chain joins TRBV6-5 to TRBJ1-4; D call uncertain. CDR1 and CDR2 from the germline V gene are MNHEY and SVGAGI. The CDR3 is 13 amino acids. Deletions cut 6 bases from V and 10 bases from J, with 15 bases between. The CDR3 region has the DNA TGTGCCAGCAGACCCTCCACCTGGCCAAAACTGTTTTTT. Its protein product is CASRPSTWPKLFF.

The chain joins TRBV6-1 to TRBJ2-4, with D hard to call. CDR1 and CDR2 (germline): MNHNS, SASEGT. V was shortened by 10 bases and J by 7 bases, with 14 bases between the two germline ends. The CDR3 is made up of 12 amino acids. CDR3 nucleotides: TGTGCCACCCTGGACCCTCCTAACATTCAGTACTTC. This gives the protein CATLDPPNIQYF.

V is TRBV7-3 and J is TRBJ2-1; 8 bases line up with TRBD1. The CDR3 is 13 amino acids. The germline CDR1 and CDR2 sequences are SGHTA and FQGTGA. With 5 bases clipped from V and 5 bases from J, the junction kept 2 bases outside the gene matches. Here the CDR3 DNA reads TGTGCCAGCAGCAAGGGACAGGACAATGAGCAGTTCTTC. Translated: CASSKGQDNEQFF.

V and J are TRBV21-1 and TRBJ2-7; the DNA was not compared with TRBD2, the D call given in the table. TRBV21-1 is listed as a pseudogene. CDR3 size: 13 residues. CDR3 region: CASCRVAYYEQYF. For the CDR3, the DNA is TGTGCCAGCTGCAGGGTAGCGTACTACGAGCAGTACTTC.

The V and J genes are TRBV9 and TRBJ1-2; D may be TRBD1 (6 bases). Trimming left V 2 bases short and J 6 bases short, with 11 bases between. Germline lookup yields CDR1 SGDLS and CDR2 YYNGEE. There are 13 residues in the CDR3. CDR3 nucleotide sequence: TGTGCCAGCAGCGTCCTTACAGGGAATGGCTACACCTTC. The encoded protein is CASSVLTGNGYTF.

This sequence joins TRBV10-2 and TRBJ2-3; D may be TRBD2 (7 bases). Trimming removed 2 bases from V and 3 bases from J, with 12 bases in between. This CDR3 region has 15 residues. Per the germline V gene, CDR1 is WSHSY and CDR2 is SAAADI. CDR3 sequence reads: CASSEAGAETDTQYF. CDR3 coding DNA: TGCGCCAGCAGTGAGGCGGGGGCCGAGACAGATACGCAGTATTTT.

This sequence joins TRBV2 and TRBJ1-1, with D perhaps matching TRBD1 (5 bases). CDR3 size: 13 residues. V was pared by 6 bases and J by 3 bases, with 11 bases between. CDR1 is SNHLY, CDR2 FYNNEI, per germline. The chain's CDR3 is CASSPRGYTEAFF. For the CDR3, the DNA is TGTGCCAGCAGCCCCCGGGGCTACACTGAAGCTTTCTTT.

This clone has ten or more counts. The V and J genes are TRBV5-4 and TRBJ2-5; TRBD2 matches at 9 bases. CDR1 is SGHNT, CDR2 YYREEE, per germline (reference sequence). V shed 1 base, J shed 5 bases, and the junction held 6 bases outside the gene matches. This CDR3 has 15 amino acids. CDR3 sequence reads: CASSLRLAGKETQYF. DNA for the CDR3: TGTGCCAGCAGCTTGAGGCTAGCGGGGAAGGAGACCCAGTACTTC.

This chain uses TRBV18 with TRBJ1-4, with D possibly matching TRBD1 (6 bases). This CDR3 has 16 amino acids. Germline V CDR1 and CDR2: KGHSH, LQKENI. With 6 bases removed from V and 8 bases from J, the gap between germline ends came to 22 bases. CDR3 sequence reads: CASSPYGDTLIEKLFF. The CDR3 DNA reads TGTGCCAGCTCCCCCTACGGGGACACCCTTATAGAAAAACTGTTTTTT. Full variable domain (missing parts from reference TRBV18 and TRBJ1-4): NAGVMQNPRHLVRRRGQEARLRCSPMKGHSHVYWYRQLPEEGLKFMVYLQKENIIDESGMPKERFSAEFPKEGPSILRIQQVVRGDSAAYFCASSPYGDTLIEKLFFGSGTQLSVL.

The chain links TRBV28 to TRBJ2-3; unclear D gene. The CDR3 totals 14 residues. V lost 2 bases and J lost 5, with 11 bases in between. Germline CDR1 reads MDHEN; CDR2 reads SYDVKM. The CDR3 loop is CASSLVSTRDTQYF. The CDR3 DNA reads TGTGCCAGCAGTTTAGTTAGCACCCGAGATACGCAGTATTTT.

The V call is TRBV28, the J call TRBJ2-1, with 8 nucleotides matching TRBD1. The CDR3 length is 17 residues. The ends lost 1 base at V and 6 bases at J; junction bases unmatched: 11. Germline lookup yields CDR1 MDHEN and CDR2 SYDVKM. The CDR3 DNA reads as TGTGCCAGCAGTTTATTTCGGGGCAGGGGGCGGGTCAATGAGCAGTTCTTC. Translation gives CASSLFRGRGRVNEQFF.

This clone has a handful of counts. This chain joins TRBV6-1 and TRBJ1-5; 7 bases line up with TRBD1. This CDR3 contains 18 residues. J was trimmed by 2 bases and V by 3 bases; bases with no gene match: 13. Germline V CDR1 and CDR2: MNHNS, SASEGT. As DNA, the CDR3 is TGTGCCAGCAGTGACCCGACAGGGAATAGGGCCGGCAATCAGCCCCAGCATTTT. It translates to CASSDPTGNRAGNQPQHF.

The chain carries TRBV29-1 and TRBJ1-1, with D unresolved. In germline, CDR1 is SQVTM, CDR2 ANQGSEA. The CDR3 totals 11 residues. V was pared by 7 bases and J by 4 bases, with 10 bases between. The CDR3 DNA reads TGCAGCGCTGTCCCGGGCACTGAAGCTTTCTTT. Residues: CSAVPGTEAFF.

The V call is TRBV6-6, the J call TRBJ1-1; D remains unclear. Germline CDR1 MNHNY, CDR2 SVGAGI (reference sequence). The CDR3 consists of 13 residues. The V end lost 4 bases, the J end lost 0 bases, and 6 bases lay between the germline ends. The CDR3 DNA reads as TGTGCCAGCAGTTCAAACATGAACACTGAAGCTTTCTTT. This sequence encodes CASSSNMNTEAFF.

J is TRBJ1-2 and V is TRBV5-6; a weak D match, TRBD1 (6 bases). Germline V gives CDR1 SGHDT, CDR2 YYEEEE. The CDR3 loop spans 14 amino acids. Trimming took off 4 bases at V and 1 base at J, with 11 bases between the two ends. This chain's CDR3 is CASSPGQFNYGYTF. CDR3 DNA sequence: TGTGCCAGCAGCCCCGGACAGTTTAACTATGGCTACACCTTC.

The sample holds one count of this clone. V is TRBV4-2 and J is TRBJ2-3, with 13 bases matching TRBD2. CDR3 length: 15 residues. Germline V gives CDR1 LGHNA, CDR2 YNFKEQ. The J segment lost 5 bases and the V segment lost 1 base, leaving 0 bases of the junction unmatched. DNA for the CDR3: TGTGCCAGCAGCCAAGGACTAGCGGGAGGAGATACGCAGTATTTT. As protein: CASSQGLAGGDTQYF.

V and J are TRBV28 and TRBJ1-1, with a tentative D call TRBD1 (6 bases). The CDR3 totals 12 residues. Deletions cut 6 bases from V and 6 bases from J, with 11 bases between. CDR1 and CDR2 from the germline V gene are MDHEN and SYDVKM. CDR3 amino acids: CASSYRAAEAFF. The CDR3 DNA follows: TGTGCCAGCAGCTACAGGGCCGCTGAAGCTTTCTTT.

This clone was detected only once. Other DNA variants within this sample encode the same CDR3. V and J are TRBV11-2 and TRBJ2-3; D is uncertain. The CDR3 length is 12 residues. V was shortened by 0 bases and J by 3 bases, with 1 base between the two germline ends. Germline V gene sequence: CDR1 SGHAT, CDR2 FQNNGV. DNA for the CDR3: TGTGCCAGCAGCTTAGATACAGATACGCAGTATTTT. This translates into CASSLDTDTQYF.

This chain links TRBV19 with TRBJ2-7; D is unclear. This CDR3 is built from 14 residues. CDR1 LNHDA and CDR2 SQIVND come from the germline V gene (reference sequence). Trimming left V 4 bases short and J 5 bases short, with 15 bases between. CDR3 nucleotides: TGTGCCAGTAGTAGGAAACCTTTAGACAACGAGCAGTACTTC. Its translation: CASSRKPLDNEQYF.

V is TRBV7-8 and J is TRBJ1-1; D is undetermined. Trimming pared 2 bases from V and 2 bases from J, leaving 12 bases between. This CDR3 has 15 residues. CDR1 and CDR2 (germline): SGHVS, FQNEAQ. CDR3 amino acids: CASSLTNGDNTEAFF. The CDR3 DNA follows: TGTGCCAGCAGCTTAACGAATGGAGATAACACTGAAGCTTTCTTT.